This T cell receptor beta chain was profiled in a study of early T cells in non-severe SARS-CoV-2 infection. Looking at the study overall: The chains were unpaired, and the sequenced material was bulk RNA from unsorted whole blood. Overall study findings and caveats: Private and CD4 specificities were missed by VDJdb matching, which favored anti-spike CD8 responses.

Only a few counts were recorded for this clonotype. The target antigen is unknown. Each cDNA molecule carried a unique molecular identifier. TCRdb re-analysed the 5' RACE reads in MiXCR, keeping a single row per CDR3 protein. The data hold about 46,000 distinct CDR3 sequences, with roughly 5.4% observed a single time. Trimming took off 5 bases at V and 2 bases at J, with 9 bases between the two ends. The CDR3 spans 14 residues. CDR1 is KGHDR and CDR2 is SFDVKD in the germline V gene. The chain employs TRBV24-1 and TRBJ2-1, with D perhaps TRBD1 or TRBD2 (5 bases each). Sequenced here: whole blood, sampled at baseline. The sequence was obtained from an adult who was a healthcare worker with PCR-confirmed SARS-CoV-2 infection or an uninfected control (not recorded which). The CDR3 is CATSVPGPYNEQFF. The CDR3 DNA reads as TGTGCCACCAGTGTCCCGGGACCCTACAATGAGCAGTTCTTC.